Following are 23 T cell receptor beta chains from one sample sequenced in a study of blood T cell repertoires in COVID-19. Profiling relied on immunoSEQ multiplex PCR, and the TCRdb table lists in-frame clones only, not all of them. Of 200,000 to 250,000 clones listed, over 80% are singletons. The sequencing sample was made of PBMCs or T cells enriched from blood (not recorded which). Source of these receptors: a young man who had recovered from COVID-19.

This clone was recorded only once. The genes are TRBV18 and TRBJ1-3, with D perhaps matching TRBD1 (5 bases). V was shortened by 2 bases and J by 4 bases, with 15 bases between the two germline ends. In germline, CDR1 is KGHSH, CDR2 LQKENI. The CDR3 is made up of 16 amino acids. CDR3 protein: CASSPSGGDGGNTIYF. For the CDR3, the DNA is TGTGCCAGCTCACCAAGCGGGGGTGATGGCGGAAACACCATATATTTT.

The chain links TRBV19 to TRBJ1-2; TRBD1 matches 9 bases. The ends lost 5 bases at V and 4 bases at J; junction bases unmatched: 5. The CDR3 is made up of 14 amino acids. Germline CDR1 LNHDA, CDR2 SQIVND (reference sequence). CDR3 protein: CASSPQGAGYGYTF. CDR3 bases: TGTGCCAGTAGTCCACAGGGGGCCGGCTATGGCTACACCTTC.

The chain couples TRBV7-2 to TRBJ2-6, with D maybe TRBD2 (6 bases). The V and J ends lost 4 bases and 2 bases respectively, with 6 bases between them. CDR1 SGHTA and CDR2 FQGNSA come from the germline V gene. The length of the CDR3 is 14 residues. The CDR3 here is CASSWGAGANVLTF. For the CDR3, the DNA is TGTGCCAGCAGCTGGGGGGCTGGGGCCAACGTCCTGACTTTC.

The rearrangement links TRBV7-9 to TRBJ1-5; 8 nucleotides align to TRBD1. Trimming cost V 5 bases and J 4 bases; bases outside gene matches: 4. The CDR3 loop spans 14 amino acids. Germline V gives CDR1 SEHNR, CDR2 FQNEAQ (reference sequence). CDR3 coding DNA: TGTGCCAGCAGCCTGGACAGGGCGAATCAGCCCCAGCATTTT. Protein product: CASSLDRANQPQHF.

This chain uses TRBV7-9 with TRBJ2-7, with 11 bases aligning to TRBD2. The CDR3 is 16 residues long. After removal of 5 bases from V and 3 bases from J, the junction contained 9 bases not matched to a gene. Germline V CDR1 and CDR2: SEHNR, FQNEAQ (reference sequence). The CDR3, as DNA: TGTGCCAGCAGCACCCTGGCTCTAGCGGGAGGCTACGAGCAGTACTTC. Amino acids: CASSTLALAGGYEQYF.

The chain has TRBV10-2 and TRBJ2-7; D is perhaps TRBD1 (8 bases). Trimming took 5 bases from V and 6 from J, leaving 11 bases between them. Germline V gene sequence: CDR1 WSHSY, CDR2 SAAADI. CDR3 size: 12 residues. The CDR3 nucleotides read TGCGCCAGCAGTACAGGGGGGGGCGAGCAGTACTTC. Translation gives CASSTGGGEQYF.

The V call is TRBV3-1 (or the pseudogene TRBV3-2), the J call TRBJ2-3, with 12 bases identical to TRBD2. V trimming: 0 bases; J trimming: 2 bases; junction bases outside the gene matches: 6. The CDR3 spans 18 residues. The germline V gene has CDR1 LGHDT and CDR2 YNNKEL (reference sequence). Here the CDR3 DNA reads TGTGCCAGCAGCCAAGATCTCCTAGCGGGAGGGATCACAGATACGCAGTATTTT. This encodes CASSQDLLAGGITDTQYF.

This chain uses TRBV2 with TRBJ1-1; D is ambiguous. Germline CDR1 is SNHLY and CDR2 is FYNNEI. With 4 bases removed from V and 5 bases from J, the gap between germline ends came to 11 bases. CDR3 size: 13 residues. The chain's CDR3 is CASSVETRTEAFF. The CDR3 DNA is TGTGCCAGCAGTGTCGAAACGCGGACTGAAGCTTTCTTT. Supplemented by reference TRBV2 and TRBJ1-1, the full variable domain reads EPEVTQTPSHQVTQMGQEVILRCVPISNHLYFYWYRQILGQKVEFLVSFYNNEISEKSEIFDDQFSVERPDGSNFTLKIRSTKLEDSAMYFCASSVETRTEAFFGQGTRLTVV.

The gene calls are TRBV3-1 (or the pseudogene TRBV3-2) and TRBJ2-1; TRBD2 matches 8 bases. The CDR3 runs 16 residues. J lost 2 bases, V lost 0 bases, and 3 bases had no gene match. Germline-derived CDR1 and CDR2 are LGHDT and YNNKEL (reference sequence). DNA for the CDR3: TGTGCCAGCAGCCAAGAGGCCGGGGGGGCCTACAATGAGCAGTTCTTC. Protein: CASSQEAGGAYNEQFF.

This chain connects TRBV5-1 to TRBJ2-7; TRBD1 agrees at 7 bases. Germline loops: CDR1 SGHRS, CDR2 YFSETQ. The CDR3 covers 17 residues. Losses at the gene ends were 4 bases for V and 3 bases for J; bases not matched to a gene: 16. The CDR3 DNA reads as TGCGCCAGCAGCCCCATGAACCTGAGGGACAGCATCTACGAGCAGTACTTC. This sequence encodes CASSPMNLRDSIYEQYF.

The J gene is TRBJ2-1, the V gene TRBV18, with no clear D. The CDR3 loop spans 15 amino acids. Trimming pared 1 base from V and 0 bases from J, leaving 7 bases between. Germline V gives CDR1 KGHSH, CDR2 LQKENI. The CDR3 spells CASSPLSSSYNEQFF. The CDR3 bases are TGTGCCAGCTCACCACTGTCTAGCTCCTACAATGAGCAGTTCTTC.

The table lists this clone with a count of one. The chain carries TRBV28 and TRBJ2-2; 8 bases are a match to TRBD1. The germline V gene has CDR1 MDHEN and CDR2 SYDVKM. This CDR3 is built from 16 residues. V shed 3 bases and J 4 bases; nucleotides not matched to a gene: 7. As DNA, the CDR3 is TGTGCCAGCAGTTTCGGACAGGGTTGGGGCACCGGGGAGCTGTTTTTT. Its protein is CASSFGQGWGTGELFF.

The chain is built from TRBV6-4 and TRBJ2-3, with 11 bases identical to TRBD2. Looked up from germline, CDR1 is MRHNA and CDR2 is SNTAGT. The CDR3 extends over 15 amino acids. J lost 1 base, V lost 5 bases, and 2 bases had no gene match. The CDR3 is CASSPTSGGTDTQYF. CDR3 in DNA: TGTGCCAGCAGTCCGACTAGCGGGGGCACAGATACGCAGTATTTT.

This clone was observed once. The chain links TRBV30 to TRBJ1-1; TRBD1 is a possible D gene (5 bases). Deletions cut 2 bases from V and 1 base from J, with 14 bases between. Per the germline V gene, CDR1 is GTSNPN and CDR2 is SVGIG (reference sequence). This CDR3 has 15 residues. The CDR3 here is CAWSFWGSRNTEAFF. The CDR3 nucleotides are TGTGCCTGGAGTTTCTGGGGCAGTCGGAACACTGAAGCTTTCTTT.

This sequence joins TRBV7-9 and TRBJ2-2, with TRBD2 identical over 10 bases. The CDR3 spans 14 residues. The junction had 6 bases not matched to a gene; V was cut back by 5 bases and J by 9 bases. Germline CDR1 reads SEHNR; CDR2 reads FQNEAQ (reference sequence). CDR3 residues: CASSRLAGARELFF. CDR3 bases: TGTGCCAGCAGCAGGCTAGCGGGAGCTAGGGAGCTGTTTTTT.

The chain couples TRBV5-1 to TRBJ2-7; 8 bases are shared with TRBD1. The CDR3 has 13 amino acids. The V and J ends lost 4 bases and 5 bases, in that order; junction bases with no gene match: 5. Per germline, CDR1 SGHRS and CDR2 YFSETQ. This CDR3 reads CASSVDRVHEQYF. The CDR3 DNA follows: TGCGCCAGCAGCGTGGACAGGGTCCACGAGCAGTACTTC.

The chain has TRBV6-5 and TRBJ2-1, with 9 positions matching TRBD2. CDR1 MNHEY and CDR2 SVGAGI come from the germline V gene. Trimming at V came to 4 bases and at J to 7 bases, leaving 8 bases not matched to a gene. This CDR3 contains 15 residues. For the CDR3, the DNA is TGTGCCAGCAGTTCGACTAGCGGACTTTGGAATGAGCAGTTCTTC. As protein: CASSSTSGLWNEQFF.

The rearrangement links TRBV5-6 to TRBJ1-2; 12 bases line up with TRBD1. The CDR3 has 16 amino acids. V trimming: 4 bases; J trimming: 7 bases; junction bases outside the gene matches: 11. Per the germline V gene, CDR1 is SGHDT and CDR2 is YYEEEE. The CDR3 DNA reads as TGTGCCAGCAGCCCGGGACAGGGGGCGCTTTCGCTTGGCTACACCTTC. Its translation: CASSPGQGALSLGYTF.

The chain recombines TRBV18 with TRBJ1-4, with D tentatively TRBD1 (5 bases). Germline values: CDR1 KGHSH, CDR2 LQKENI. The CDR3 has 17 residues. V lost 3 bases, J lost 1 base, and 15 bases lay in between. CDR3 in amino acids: CASSPPGWGETNEKLFF. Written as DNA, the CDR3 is TGTGCCAGCTCACCCCCGGGCTGGGGCGAAACTAATGAAAAACTGTTTTTT. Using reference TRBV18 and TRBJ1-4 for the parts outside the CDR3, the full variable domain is NAGVMQNPRHLVRRRGQEARLRCSPMKGHSHVYWYRQLPEEGLKFMVYLQKENIIDESGMPKERFSAEFPKEGPSILRIQQVVRGDSAAYFCASSPPGWGETNEKLFFGSGTQLSVL.

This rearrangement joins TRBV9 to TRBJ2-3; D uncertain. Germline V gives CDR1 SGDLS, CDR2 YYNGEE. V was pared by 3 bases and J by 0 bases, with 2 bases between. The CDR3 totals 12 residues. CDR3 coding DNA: TGTGCCAGCAGCGCAAGCACAGATACGCAGTATTTT. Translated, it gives CASSASTDTQYF.

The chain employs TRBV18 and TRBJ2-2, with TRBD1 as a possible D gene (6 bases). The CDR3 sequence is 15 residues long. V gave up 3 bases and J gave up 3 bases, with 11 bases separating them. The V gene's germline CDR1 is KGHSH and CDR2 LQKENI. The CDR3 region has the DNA TGTGCCAGCTCACCGTCAGGGGCCCACACCGGGGAGCTGTTTTTT. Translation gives CASSPSGAHTGELFF.

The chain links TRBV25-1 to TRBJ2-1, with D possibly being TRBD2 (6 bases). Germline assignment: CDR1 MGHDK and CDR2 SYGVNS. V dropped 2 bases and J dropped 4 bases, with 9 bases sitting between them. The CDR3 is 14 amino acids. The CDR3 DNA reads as TGTGCCAGCAGTGAACGGGGGTCGTACAATGAGCAGTTCTTC. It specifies CASSERGSYNEQFF.

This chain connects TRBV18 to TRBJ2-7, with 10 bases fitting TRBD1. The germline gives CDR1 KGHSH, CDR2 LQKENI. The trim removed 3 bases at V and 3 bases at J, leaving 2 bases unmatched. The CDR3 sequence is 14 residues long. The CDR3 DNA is TGTGCCAGCTCACCTGGGGACAGGGGCTACGAGCAGTACTTC. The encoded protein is CASSPGDRGYEQYF. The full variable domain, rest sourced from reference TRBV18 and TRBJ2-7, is NAGVMQNPRHLVRRRGQEARLRCSPMKGHSHVYWYRQLPEEGLKFMVYLQKENIIDESGMPKERFSAEFPKEGPSILRIQQVVRGDSAAYFCASSPGDRGYEQYFGPGTRLTVT.